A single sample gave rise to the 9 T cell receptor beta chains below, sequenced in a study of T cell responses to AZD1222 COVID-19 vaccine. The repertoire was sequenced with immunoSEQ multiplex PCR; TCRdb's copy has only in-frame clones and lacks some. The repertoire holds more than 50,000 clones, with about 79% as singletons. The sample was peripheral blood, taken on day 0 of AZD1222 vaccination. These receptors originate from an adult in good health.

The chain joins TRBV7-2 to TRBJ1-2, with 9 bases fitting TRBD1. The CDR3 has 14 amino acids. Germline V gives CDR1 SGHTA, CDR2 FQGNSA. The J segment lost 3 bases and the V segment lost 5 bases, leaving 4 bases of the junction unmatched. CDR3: CASSVGQGYYGYTF. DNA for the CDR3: TGTGCCAGCAGCGTTGGACAGGGGTACTATGGCTACACCTTC. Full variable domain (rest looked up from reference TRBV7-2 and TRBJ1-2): GAGVSQSPSNKVTEKGKDVELRCDPISGHTALYWYRQSLGQGLEFLIYFQGNSAPDKSGLPSDRFSAERTGGSVSTLTIQRTQQEDSAVYLCASSVGQGYYGYTFGSGTRLTVV.

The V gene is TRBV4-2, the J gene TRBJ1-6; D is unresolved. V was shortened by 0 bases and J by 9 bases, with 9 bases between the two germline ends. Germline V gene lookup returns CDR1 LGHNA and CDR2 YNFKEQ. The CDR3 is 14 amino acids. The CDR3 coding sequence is TGTGCCAGCAGCCAAGAGGTCGACTCTTCACCCCTCCACTTT. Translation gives CASSQEVDSSPLHF.

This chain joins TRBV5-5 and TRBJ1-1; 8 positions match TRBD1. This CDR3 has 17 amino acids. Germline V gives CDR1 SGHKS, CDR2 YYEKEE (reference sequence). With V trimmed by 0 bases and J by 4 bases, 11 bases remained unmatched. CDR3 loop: CASSLALGQGGVTEAFF. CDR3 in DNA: TGTGCCAGCAGCTTGGCCCTTGGACAGGGAGGAGTCACTGAAGCTTTCTTT. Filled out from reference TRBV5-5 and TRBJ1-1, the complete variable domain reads DAGVTQSPTHLIKTRGQQVTLRCSPISGHKSVSWYQQVLGQGPQFIFQYYEKEERGRGNFPDRFSARQFPNYSSELNVNALLLGDSALYLCASSLALGQGGVTEAFFGQGTRLTVV.

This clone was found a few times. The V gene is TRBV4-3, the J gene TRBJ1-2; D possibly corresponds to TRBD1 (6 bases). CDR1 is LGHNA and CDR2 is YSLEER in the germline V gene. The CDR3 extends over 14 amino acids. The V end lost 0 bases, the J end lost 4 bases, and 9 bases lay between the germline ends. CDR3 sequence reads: CASSQDRTAYGYTF. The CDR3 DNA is TGCGCCAGCAGCCAAGATCGGACAGCCTATGGCTACACCTTC.

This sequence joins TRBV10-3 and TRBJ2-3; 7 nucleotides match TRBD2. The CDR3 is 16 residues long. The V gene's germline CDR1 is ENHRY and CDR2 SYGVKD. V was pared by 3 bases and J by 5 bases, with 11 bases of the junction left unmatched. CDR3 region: CAISDHKGGPGDTQYF. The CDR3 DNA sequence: TGTGCCATCAGTGACCATAAGGGAGGGCCTGGAGATACGCAGTATTTT.

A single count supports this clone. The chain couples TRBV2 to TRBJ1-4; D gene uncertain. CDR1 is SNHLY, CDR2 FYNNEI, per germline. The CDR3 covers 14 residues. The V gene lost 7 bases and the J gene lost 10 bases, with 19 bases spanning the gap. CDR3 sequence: CASILDAQTGKLFF. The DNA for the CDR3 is TGTGCCAGCATTCTGGACGCTCAGACGGGAAAACTGTTTTTT.

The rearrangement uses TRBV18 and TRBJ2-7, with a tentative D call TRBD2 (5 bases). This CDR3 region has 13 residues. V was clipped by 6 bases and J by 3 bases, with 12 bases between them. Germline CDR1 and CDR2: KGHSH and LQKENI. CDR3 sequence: CASSPGESYEQYV. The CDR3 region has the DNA TGTGCCAGCTCGCCTGGGGAGAGCTACGAGCAGTACGTC.

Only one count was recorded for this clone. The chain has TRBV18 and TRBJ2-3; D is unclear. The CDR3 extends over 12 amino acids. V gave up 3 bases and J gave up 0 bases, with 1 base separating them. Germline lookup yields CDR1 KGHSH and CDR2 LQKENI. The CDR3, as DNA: TGTGCCAGCTCACCGAGCACAGATACGCAGTATTTT. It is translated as CASSPSTDTQYF.

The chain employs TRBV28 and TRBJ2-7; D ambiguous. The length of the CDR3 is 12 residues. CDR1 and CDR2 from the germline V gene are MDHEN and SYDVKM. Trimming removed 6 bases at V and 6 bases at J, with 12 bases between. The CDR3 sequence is CASSTPEGEQYF. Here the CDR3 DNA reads TGTGCCAGCAGCACCCCGGAAGGCGAGCAGTACTTC.